This is a list of T cell receptor beta chains from one sample in a study of T-cell reconstitution after alpha-beta-depleted transplantation in children. TCRdb ran MiXCR on the PCR reads and lists one entry per CDR3 protein. This sample has about 120,000 distinct CDR3 sequences, with over 9% found just once. Sequencing used PBMCs, obtained before TCRalphabeta/CD19-depleted stem cell transplant. The receptors stem from a boy aged 2 to 9 with acute lymphoblastic leukemia, due to receive a stem cell transplant. Both conserved end residues are part of each CDR3. D genes are given only for firm matches. The size entry is marked missing in some rows and otherwise reads once, few, many or a size class.

v_gene	abundance	d_gene	j_gene	CDR3aa	CDR3nt
TRBV12-3/TRBV12-4	few	.	TRBJ1-5	CASSLWAGQPQHF	TGTGCCAGCAGTTTGTGGGCAGGCCAGCCCCAGCATTTT
TRBV15	many	TRBD2	TRBJ2-5	CATSSLAGVETQYF	TGTGCCACCAGCAGCCTAGCGGGAGTAGAGACCCAGTACTTC
TRBV6-1	many	.	TRBJ2-5	CASAGGADQETQYF	TGTGCCAGCGCCGGAGGGGCAGACCAAGAGACCCAGTACTTC
TRBV20-1	.	.	TRBJ2-5	CSARVSDLPQETQYF	TGCAGTGCTAGAGTCTCGGACCTACCACAAGAGACCCAGTACTTC
TRBV9	.	.	TRBJ2-7	CASSVAPLAREQYF	TGTGCCAGCAGCGTAGCCCCCCTTGCGCGGGAGCAGTACTTC
TRBV7-9	many	.	TRBJ2-1	CASSLQGGYYNEQFF	TGTGCCAGCAGCTTACAGGGCGGTTACTACAATGAGCAGTTCTTC
TRBV6-1	.	TRBD1	TRBJ2-7	CASNDRASSYEQYF	TGTGCCAGCAACGACAGGGCCAGCTCCTACGAGCAGTACTTC
TRBV11-2	few	TRBD1	TRBJ2-1	CASGKPGQGNDEQFF	TGTGCCAGCGGCAAACCGGGACAGGGGAATGATGAGCAGTTCTTC
TRBV19	.	.	TRBJ2-2	CASSSSGYNTGELFF	TGTGCCAGTAGTTCCAGCGGGTATAACACCGGGGAGCTGTTTTTT
TRBV5-1	many	TRBD2	TRBJ2-5	CASSPGTSGIRETQYF	TGCGCCAGCAGCCCGGGGACTAGCGGCATCCGGGAGACCCAGTACTTC
TRBV20-1	many	TRBD2	TRBJ2-1	CSARDPAGGYNEQFF	TGCAGTGCTAGAGATCCGGCGGGAGGTTACAATGAGCAGTTCTTC
TRBV5-1	few	.	TRBJ2-2	CASSLAGTVTGELFF	TGCGCCAGCAGCTTGGCGGGGACTGTCACCGGGGAGCTGTTTTTT
TRBV27	few	TRBD1	TRBJ2-2	CASRLSTGLIGELFF	TGTGCCAGCAGACTATCGACAGGGTTGATCGGGGAGCTGTTTTTT
TRBV6-5	many	.	TRBJ1-6	CASSSGGSYNSPLHF	TGTGCCAGCAGTTCCGGGGGCTCCTATAATTCACCCCTCCACTTT
TRBV29-1	many	TRBD2	TRBJ2-3	CSVDLRKAGVTDTQYF	TGCAGCGTTGACCTTAGGAAAGCGGGAGTCACAGATACGCAGTATTTT
TRBV12-3/TRBV12-4	few	.	TRBJ2-1	CASSPGPSAGGEQFF	TGTGCCAGCAGCCCCGGGCCTAGCGCCGGGGGTGAGCAGTTCTTC
TRBV7-2	.	.	TRBJ2-1	CASSLDTREGEQFF	TGTGCCAGCAGCTTAGACACCCGCGAGGGTGAGCAGTTCTTC
TRBV6-6	few	.	TRBJ2-2	CASSYSGTGELFF	TGTGCCAGCAGTTATTCCGGAACCGGGGAGCTGTTTTTT
TRBV20-1	.	TRBD2	TRBJ2-2	CSARLGLAGAVTGELFF	TGCAGTGCTAGACTGGGACTAGCGGGAGCGGTAACCGGGGAGCTGTTTTTT
TRBV20-1	few	.	TRBJ2-5	CSARDGNIRETQYF	TGCAGTGCTAGAGATGGGAACATACGGGAGACCCAGTACTTC
TRBV15	.	.	TRBJ2-7	CATSLYDEAYEQYF	TGTGCCACCAGCCTCTACGACGAGGCCTACGAGCAGTACTTC
TRBV5-1	many	.	TRBJ2-1	CASSWRPGLGLTMNEQFF	TGCGCCAGCAGCTGGCGGCCTGGGTTGGGACTCACCATGAATGAGCAGTTCTTC
TRBV11-2	few	.	TRBJ2-1	CASSSTNNEQFF	TGTGCCAGCAGCTCAACTAACAATGAGCAGTTCTTC
TRBV12-3/TRBV12-4	many	.	TRBJ2-7	CASTRTGTAYEQYF	TGTGCCAGCACCCGCACGGGAACGGCCTACGAGCAGTACTTC
TRBV28	.	.	TRBJ2-1	CASSLVKNPLATYNEQFF	TGTGCCAGCAGTTTAGTCAAAAATCCCTTAGCTACCTACAATGAGCAGTTCTTC
TRBV12-3/TRBV12-4	few	.	TRBJ1-1	CASSSGRDTEAFF	TGTGCCAGCAGTTCCGGGAGGGACACTGAAGCTTTCTTT